The 10 T cell receptor beta chains presented below share a single source sample, sequenced in a study of T cells in localized non-small cell lung cancer (dated by TCRdb to the early 2020s). The method behind the library was the immunoSEQ multiplex PCR assay. Imported from immuneACCESS, the table was reduced by TCRdb to in-frame sequences with V and J called. These copies leave out some clones; in studies compared against another copy, an unresolved V gene accounts for under half, and the cause of the remainder is not known. The sample profile shows about 1,600 clones; about 20% of them were found once. Together, the top ten hold around 9.1% of the sample. The sequencing used lung tumor tissue, collected before any cancer treatment. Receptors were obtained from a male donor older than 55 with stage I lung adenocarcinoma.

This clone came up a few times. The chain employs TRBV25-1 and TRBJ2-7; 9 bases align to TRBD1. After removal of 2 bases from V and 2 bases from J, the junction contained 4 bases not matched to a gene. Germline V gene data show CDR1 as MGHDK and CDR2 as SYGVNS. The CDR3 extends over 15 amino acids. CDR3 residues: CASSETGGPTYEQYF. The CDR3 DNA reads TGTGCCAGCAGTGAAACAGGGGGCCCCACCTACGAGCAGTACTTC.

The sample holds a few counts of this clone. The chain employs TRBV6-8 and TRBJ2-2; TRBD1 or TRBD2 may be the D gene (5 bases each). The CDR3 consists of 16 residues. Germline lookup yields CDR1 MNHGY and CDR2 SAAAGT. V dropped 6 bases and J dropped 0 bases, with 14 bases sitting between them. CDR3 DNA: TGTGCCAGCAGAACCACGGGACGGACGAACACCGGGGAGCTGTTTTTT. This gives the protein CASRTTGRTNTGELFF.

The sample holds a few counts of this clone. The gene calls are TRBV18 and TRBJ1-2; possible D gene TRBD1, 5 bases. The CDR3 length is 15 residues. Trimming removed 5 bases at V and 7 bases at J, with 20 bases between. Germline CDR1 KGHSH, CDR2 LQKENI. CDR3 sequence (DNA): TGTGCCAGCTCAGCCGGGACGCAACCTTCTGGTGGCTACACCTTC. Translating gives CASSAGTQPSGGYTF.

As DNA, the CDR3 is TGCGCCAGCAGTTCATCTCGACAGGTTGCTGGAAACACCATATATTTT. Translation: CASSSSRQVAGNTIYF. This chain links TRBV5-1 with TRBJ1-3; D may be TRBD1 (6 bases). Germline V CDR1 and CDR2: SGHRS, YFSETQ. The ends were cut back, 5 bases at V and 2 bases at J, with 17 bases in the middle. This CDR3 has 16 residues.

This clone appeared a few times. The chain employs TRBV11-3 and TRBJ1-1; 7 bases align to TRBD1. This CDR3 has 16 amino acids. Germline V gives CDR1 SGHNT, CDR2 YENEEA. Trimming removed 5 bases from V and 1 base from J; junction bases left unmatched: 10. The CDR3 DNA reads as TGTGCCAGCAGCCCCACAGGGGTCGTTGGGAACACTGAAGCTTTCTTT. Encoded protein: CASSPTGVVGNTEAFF.

This clone rates as large. The chain carries TRBV18 and TRBJ1-6, with 7 bases identical to TRBD1. This CDR3 is built from 16 residues. The germline CDR1 and CDR2 sequences are KGHSH and LQKENI. Trimming removed 5 bases from V and 0 bases from J; junction bases left unmatched: 4. The CDR3 sequence: CASSRDSRSYNSPLHF. The CDR3 DNA follows: TGTGCCAGCTCAAGGGACAGCCGCTCCTATAATTCACCCCTCCACTTT.

V is TRBV30 and J is TRBJ2-5; D tentatively fits TRBD1 or TRBD2 (6 bases each). The length of the CDR3 is 12 residues. The germline gives CDR1 GTSNPN, CDR2 SVGIG (reference sequence). V shed 5 bases and J shed 7 bases, with 14 bases lying between them. CDR3 residues: CAWGTEGGTQYF. CDR3 DNA: TGTGCCTGGGGCACGGAGGGGGGGACCCAGTACTTC.

The rearrangement joins TRBV23-1 to TRBJ1-5; the D is unclear. Being an ORF, TRBV23-1 has a function that is uncertain. V lost 6 bases, J lost 5 bases, and 11 bases lay in between. The CDR3 loop spans 13 amino acids. The CDR3 DNA follows: TGCGCCAGCAGCCAAGACGCAGATCAGCCCCAGCATTTT. The encoded protein is CASSQDADQPQHF.

The chain carries TRBV18 and TRBJ2-3, with 7 bases fitting TRBD1. The trim removed 3 bases at V and 0 bases at J, leaving 3 bases unmatched. The CDR3 spans 15 residues. Per germline, CDR1 KGHSH and CDR2 LQKENI. CDR3: CASSPPDRSTDTQYF. CDR3 DNA: TGTGCCAGCTCACCGCCGGACAGGAGCACAGATACGCAGTATTTT.

This clone is labeled medium-sized. The genes are TRBV6-8 and TRBJ1-3, with D unclear. Germline CDR1 MNHGY, CDR2 SAAAGT. CDR3 length equals 15 residues. The germline V and J ends were trimmed by 5 bases and 0 bases, with 11 bases remaining between them. CDR3 nucleotides: TGTGCCAGCAGTCCCCAGGACCACTCTGGAAACACCATATATTTT. Protein sequence: CASSPQDHSGNTIYF.